This T cell receptor (beta chain) was sequenced in a study of blood T cell repertoires in COVID-19. Study at large: Whether acute or convalescent, the COVID-19 samples came from the United States, Italy and Spain.

A Seattle source enrolled patients during active infection and followed them longitudinally. As processed by the authors: Cell counts per sample came from amplifying reference gene primers. The data were produced by immunoSEQ multiplex PCR, yet TCRdb's version contains in-frame clones alone and is incomplete. The V and J calls and clone size come from that table; D and trimming were worked out from the DNA. The sample includes about 160,000 clones, around 87% of them seen just once. The sample taken for sequencing was peripheral blood. The source of this sequence is a woman in her 70s with COVID-19, enrolled during active disease.

CDR3 sequence: CASMAGPSTEAFF. Written as DNA, the CDR3 is TGTGCCAGCATGGCAGGGCCTAGCACTGAAGCTTTCTTT. The gene calls are TRBV6-5 and TRBJ1-1, with a tentative D call TRBD1 (5 bases). This CDR3 has 13 amino acids. V dropped 7 bases and J dropped 4 bases, with 13 bases sitting between them. Germline CDR1 is MNHEY and CDR2 is SVGAGI.